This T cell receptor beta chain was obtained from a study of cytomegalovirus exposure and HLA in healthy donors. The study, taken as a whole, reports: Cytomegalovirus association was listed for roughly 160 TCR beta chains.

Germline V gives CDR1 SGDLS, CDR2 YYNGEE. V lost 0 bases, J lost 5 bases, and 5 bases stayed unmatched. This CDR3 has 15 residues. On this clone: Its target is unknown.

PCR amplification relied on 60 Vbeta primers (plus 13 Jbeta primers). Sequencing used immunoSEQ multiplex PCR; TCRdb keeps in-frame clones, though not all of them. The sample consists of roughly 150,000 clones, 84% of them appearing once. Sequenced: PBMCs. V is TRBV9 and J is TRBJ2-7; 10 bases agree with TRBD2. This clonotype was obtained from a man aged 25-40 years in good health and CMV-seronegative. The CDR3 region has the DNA TGTGCCAGCAGCGTAGCTAGCGGGAGTTACCACGAGCAGTACTTC. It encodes CASSVASGSYHEQYF. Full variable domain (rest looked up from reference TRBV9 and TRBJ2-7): DSGVTQTPKHLITATGQRVTLRCSPRSGDLSVYWYQQSLDQGLQFLIQYYNGEERAKGNILERFSAQQFPDLHSELNLSSLELGDSALYFCASSVASGSYHEQYFGPGTRLTVT.